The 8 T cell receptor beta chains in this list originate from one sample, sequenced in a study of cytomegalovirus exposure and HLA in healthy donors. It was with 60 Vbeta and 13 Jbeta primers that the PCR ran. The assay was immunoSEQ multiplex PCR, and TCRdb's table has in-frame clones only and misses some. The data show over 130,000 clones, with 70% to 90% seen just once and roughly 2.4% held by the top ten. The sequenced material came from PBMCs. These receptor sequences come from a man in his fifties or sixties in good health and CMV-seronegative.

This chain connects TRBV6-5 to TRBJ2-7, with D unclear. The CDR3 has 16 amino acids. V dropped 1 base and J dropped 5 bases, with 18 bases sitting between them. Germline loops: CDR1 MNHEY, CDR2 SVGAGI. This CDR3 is CASSYWFGGAPNEQYF. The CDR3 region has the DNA TGTGCCAGCAGTTACTGGTTTGGTGGAGCCCCCAACGAGCAGTACTTC.

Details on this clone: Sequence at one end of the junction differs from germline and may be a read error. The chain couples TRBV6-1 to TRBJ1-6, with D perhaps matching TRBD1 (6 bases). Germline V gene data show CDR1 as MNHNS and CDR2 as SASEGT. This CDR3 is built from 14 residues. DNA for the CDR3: TGTGCCAGCATTGAAACAGGGAATAATTCACCCCTCCACTTT. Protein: CASIETGNNSPLHF.

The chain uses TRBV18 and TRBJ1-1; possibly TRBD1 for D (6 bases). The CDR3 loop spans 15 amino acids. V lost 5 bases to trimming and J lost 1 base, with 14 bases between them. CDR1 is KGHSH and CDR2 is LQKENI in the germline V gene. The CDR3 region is CASSEQGSGNTEAFF. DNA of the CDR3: TGTGCCAGCTCAGAACAGGGTTCCGGGAACACTGAAGCTTTCTTT.

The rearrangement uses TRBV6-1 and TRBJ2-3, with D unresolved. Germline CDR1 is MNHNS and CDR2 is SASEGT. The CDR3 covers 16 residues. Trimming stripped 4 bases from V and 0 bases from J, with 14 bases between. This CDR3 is CASSAKVQSSTDTQYF. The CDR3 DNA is TGTGCCAGCAGTGCGAAAGTGCAGTCTAGCACAGATACGCAGTATTTT.

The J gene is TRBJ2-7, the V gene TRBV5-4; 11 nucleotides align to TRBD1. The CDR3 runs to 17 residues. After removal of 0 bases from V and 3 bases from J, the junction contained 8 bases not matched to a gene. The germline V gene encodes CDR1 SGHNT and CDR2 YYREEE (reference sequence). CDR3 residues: CASSLAVRTGGVYEQYF. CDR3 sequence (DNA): TGTGCCAGCAGCTTGGCCGTCAGGACAGGGGGCGTCTACGAGCAGTACTTC.

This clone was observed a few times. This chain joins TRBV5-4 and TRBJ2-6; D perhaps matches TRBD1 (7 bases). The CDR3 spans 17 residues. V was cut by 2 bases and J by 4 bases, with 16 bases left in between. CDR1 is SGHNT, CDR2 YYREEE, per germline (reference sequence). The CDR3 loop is CASSLVRGDSGANVLTF. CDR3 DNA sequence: TGTGCCAGCAGCTTAGTCAGGGGGGACTCCGGGGCCAACGTCCTGACTTTC. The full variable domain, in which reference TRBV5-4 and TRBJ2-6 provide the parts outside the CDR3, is ETGVTQSPTHLIKTRGQQVTLRCSSQSGHNTVSWYQQALGQGPQFIFQYYREEENGRGNFPPRFSGLQFPNYSSELNVNALELDDSALYLCASSLVRGDSGANVLTFGAGSRLTVL.

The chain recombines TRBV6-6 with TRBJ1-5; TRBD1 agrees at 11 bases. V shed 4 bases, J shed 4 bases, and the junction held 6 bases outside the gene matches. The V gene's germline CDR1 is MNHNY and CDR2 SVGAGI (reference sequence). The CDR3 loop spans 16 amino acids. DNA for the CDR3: TGTGCCAGCAGTTCCTGGGACAGGGGGAGTAATCAGCCCCAGCATTTT. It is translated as CASSSWDRGSNQPQHF.

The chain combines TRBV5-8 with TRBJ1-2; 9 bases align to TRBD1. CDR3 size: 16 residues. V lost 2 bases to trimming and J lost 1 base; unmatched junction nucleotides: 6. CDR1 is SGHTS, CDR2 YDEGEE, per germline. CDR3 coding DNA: TGTGCCAGCAGCTTTACCGGACAGGGGTTTAACTATGGCTACACCTTC. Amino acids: CASSFTGQGFNYGYTF.